These 32 T cell receptor beta chains were sequenced from one sample in a study of OX40 agonist ivuxolimab in advanced cancers. Data came from immunoSEQ multiplex PCR; TCRdb stores just in-frame clones and leaves some out. This repertoire shows about 53,000 clones, 79% found once; its top ten account for roughly 1.2%. The input for sequencing was CD4+ or CD8+ T cells sorted from blood, taken in a trial of the OX40 agonist ivuxolimab. These receptor sequences come from an adult with an advanced solid tumor such as melanoma, head and neck, liver or kidney cancer.

This sequence joins TRBV11-2 and TRBJ1-2; 8 positions match TRBD1. The CDR3 runs to 12 residues. From germline, CDR1 is SGHAT and CDR2 FQNNGV. V was clipped by 5 bases and J by 7 bases; unmatched bases: 3. For the CDR3, the DNA is TGTGCCAGCAGCATCGACAGGGGTGGCTACACCTTC. Its translation: CASSIDRGGYTF.

This clone was counted only a few times. The V and J genes are TRBV9 and TRBJ1-1, with D possibly being TRBD1 (5 bases). Per germline, CDR1 SGDLS and CDR2 YYNGEE. V gave up 4 bases and J gave up 0 bases, with 13 bases separating them. The CDR3 runs 15 residues. The DNA for the CDR3 is TGTGCCAGCAGCCAGGGACGGCCAATGAACACTGAAGCTTTCTTT. Translation: CASSQGRPMNTEAFF. Supplemented by reference TRBV9 and TRBJ1-1, the full variable domain reads DSGVTQTPKHLITATGQRVTLRCSPRSGDLSVYWYQQSLDQGLQFLIQYYNGEERAKGNILERFSAQQFPDLHSELNLSSLELGDSALYFCASSQGRPMNTEAFFGQGTRLTVV.

The chain employs TRBV29-1 and TRBJ2-7, with D maybe TRBD1 (5 bases). The CDR3 contains 11 residues. Trimming stripped 5 bases from V and 4 bases from J, with 9 bases between. Germline loops: CDR1 SQVTM, CDR2 ANQGSEA. CDR3 in DNA: TGCAGCGTTCAGGGTGCATACGAGCAGTACTTC. Amino acid sequence: CSVQGAYEQYF.

The rearrangement joins TRBV7-2 to TRBJ2-1, with 14 bases aligning to TRBD2. Trimming removed 2 bases from V and 0 bases from J; junction bases left unmatched: 6. The CDR3 totals 19 residues. CDR1 is SGHTA, CDR2 FQGNSA, per germline. CDR3 sequence: CASSLFGTSGGVSYNEQFF. The CDR3 DNA follows: TGTGCCAGCAGCTTATTTGGGACTAGCGGGGGAGTCTCCTACAATGAGCAGTTCTTC.

In regard to this clone: An end of the junction does not agree with germline; a read error may underlie this. The CDR3 bases are TGTGCCAGCAGAGAAGAAAAACTGTTTTTT. This encodes CASREEKLFF. The chain combines TRBV2 with TRBJ1-4, with D uncertain. From germline, CDR1 is SNHLY and CDR2 FYNNEI. The CDR3 length is 10 residues.

The chain is built from TRBV7-6 and TRBJ2-5, with D unclear. The CDR3 has 15 amino acids. The V and J ends lost 1 base and 4 bases respectively, with 13 bases between them. Germline CDR1 reads SGHVS; CDR2 reads FNYEAQ. The CDR3, as DNA: TGTGCCAGCAGCTTAGGAACCGGGCCCGCAGAGACCCAGTACTTC. Amino acids: CASSLGTGPAETQYF.

The chain is built from TRBV7-8 and TRBJ1-5, with a tentative D call TRBD1 (6 bases). Trimming took off 6 bases at V and 3 bases at J, with 15 bases between the two ends. Germline V gives CDR1 SGHVS, CDR2 FQNEAQ. The CDR3 length is 15 residues. Here the CDR3 reads CASRMGGADNQPQHF. In DNA, the CDR3 is TGTGCCAGCAGAATGGGGGGGGCGGACAATCAGCCCCAGCATTTT.

The chain employs TRBV15 and TRBJ2-7, with 8 positions matching TRBD1. The junction had 9 bases not matched to a gene; V was cut back by 3 bases and J by 5 bases. Looked up from germline, CDR1 is LNHNV and CDR2 is YYDKDF (reference sequence). CDR3 length equals 15 residues. CDR3 bases: TGTGCCACCAGCAGGGCTACAGGGGGAGAGAACGAGCAGTACTTC. It encodes CATSRATGGENEQYF.

J is TRBJ2-5 and V is TRBV2; 8 bases match TRBD1. V shed 10 bases and J 5 bases; nucleotides not matched to a gene: 9. CDR3 size: 13 residues. Germline assignment: CDR1 SNHLY and CDR2 FYNNEI. CDR3 nucleotides: TGTGCCAACAGACAGGGGAGGTTGGAGACCCAGTACTTC. Translating gives CANRQGRLETQYF. The variable domain in full, with the rest retrieved from reference TRBV2 and TRBJ2-5, is EPEVTQTPSHQVTQMGQEVILRCVPISNHLYFYWYRQILGQKVEFLVSFYNNEISEKSEIFDDQFSVERPDGSNFTLKIRSTKLEDSAMYFCANRQGRLETQYFGPGTRLLVL.

Only a few counts were recorded for this clone. CDR3 loop: CASTQDRGSTQPQHF. The CDR3 nucleotides are TGTGCCAGCACCCAGGACAGGGGGAGTACTCAGCCCCAGCATTTT. This chain connects TRBV28 to TRBJ1-5; TRBD1 matches 10 bases. Germline CDR1 reads MDHEN; CDR2 reads SYDVKM. CDR3 length: 15 amino acids. The junction had 9 bases not matched to a gene; V was cut back by 7 bases and J by 6 bases.

As to this clone: Germline and junction disagree at one end, which may indicate a read error. The gene calls are TRBV7-7 and TRBJ2-7; D may be TRBD2 (6 bases). Germline CDR1 SSHAT, CDR2 FNYEAQ (reference sequence). The CDR3 sequence is 16 residues long. In DNA, the CDR3 is TGTGCTAGCAGCTTAGCGGAGTCGCCGGCTCTATACGAGCAGTACTTC. This sequence encodes CASSLAESPALYEQYF.

The chain recombines TRBV5-1 with TRBJ1-1; D unclear. The V end was cut by 0 bases, the J end by 2 bases, with 5 bases between. The germline CDR1 and CDR2 sequences are SGHRS and YFSETQ. The CDR3 sequence is 13 residues long. The CDR3 DNA reads TGCGCCAGCAGCTTGGACAGCAACACTGAAGCTTTCTTT. It translates to CASSLDSNTEAFF.

This sequence joins TRBV27 and TRBJ2-5; D might be TRBD2 (5 bases). The germline V and J ends were trimmed by 6 bases and 5 bases, with 22 bases remaining between them. CDR1 and CDR2 (germline): MNHEY, SMNVEV (reference sequence). The CDR3 is 16 amino acids. CDR3 bases: TGTGCCAGCAGACGAACAGCAAGGGAGTTGTGGGAGACCCAGTACTTC. Amino acid sequence: CASRRTARELWETQYF.

The CDR3 nucleotides read TGTGCCAGCATCGGGACCACCGAAAAACTGTTTTTT. Translation gives CASIGTTEKLFF. V usage is TRBV28 and J usage is TRBJ1-4; D possibly corresponds to TRBD1 (5 bases). The V gene's germline CDR1 is MDHEN and CDR2 SYDVKM. CDR3 length: 12 amino acids. V shed 7 bases and J shed 8 bases, with 11 bases lying between them.

This chain links TRBV7-2 with TRBJ2-2; D may correspond to TRBD1 or TRBD2 (5 bases each). Trimming took off 4 bases at V and 4 bases at J, with 19 bases between the two ends. From germline, CDR1 is SGHTA and CDR2 FQGNSA. The CDR3 runs to 17 residues. CDR3 DNA: TGTGCCAGCAGCTCCACTAGGCAGGGATTCGGCACCGGGGAGCTGTTTTTT. Amino acids: CASSSTRQGFGTGELFF.

This rearrangement joins TRBV18 to TRBJ2-7; D not resolved. The V end lost 6 bases, the J end lost 5 bases, and 8 bases lay between the germline ends. Germline CDR1 KGHSH, CDR2 LQKENI. This CDR3 has 11 residues. DNA for the CDR3: TGTGCCAGCTCGCCCGACCACGAGCAGTACTTC. This translates into CASSPDHEQYF.

The chain links TRBV2 to TRBJ2-2; maybe TRBD2 (5 bases). CDR3 length: 14 residues. Trimming cost V 3 bases and J 6 bases, with 11 bases left between them. Germline CDR1 and CDR2: SNHLY and FYNNEI. CDR3: CASSEGWGAGELFF. CDR3 sequence (DNA): TGTGCCAGCAGTGAGGGGTGGGGAGCCGGGGAGCTGTTTTTT. Filled out from reference TRBV2 and TRBJ2-2, the complete variable domain reads EPEVTQTPSHQVTQMGQEVILRCVPISNHLYFYWYRQILGQKVEFLVSFYNNEISEKSEIFDDQFSVERPDGSNFTLKIRSTKLEDSAMYFCASSEGWGAGELFFGEGSRLTVL.

This chain links TRBV13 with TRBJ2-2, with 10 bases aligning to TRBD2. CDR1 and CDR2 from the germline V gene are PRHDT and FYEKMQ (reference sequence). With V trimmed by 6 bases and J by 6 bases, 4 bases remained unmatched. This CDR3 comprises 14 residues. CDR3 sequence: CASRLAGRSGELFF. CDR3 bases: TGTGCCAGCAGACTAGCGGGAAGGTCCGGGGAGCTGTTTTTT.

This clone was picked up one time. This rearrangement joins TRBV11-2 to TRBJ2-7; the match to TRBD1 covers 8 bases. V dropped 1 base and J dropped 3; count of bases not matched to a gene: 5. Germline CDR1 reads SGHAT; CDR2 reads FQNNGV. The CDR3 loop spans 15 amino acids. CDR3 residues: CASSLGTGGLYEQYF. The CDR3 bases are TGTGCCAGCAGCTTAGGTACAGGGGGACTCTACGAGCAGTACTTC.

The chain uses TRBV19 and TRBJ1-5; D perhaps matches TRBD1 (5 bases). Trimming shortened V by 8 bases and J by 2 bases, and 25 bases separated the two germline ends. CDR1 and CDR2 from the germline V gene are LNHDA and SQIVND (reference sequence). The CDR3 consists of 18 residues. Here the CDR3 reads CASEQAAGARYGNQPQHF. The CDR3 coding sequence is TGTGCCAGTGAACAGGCGGCGGGCGCTCGGTATGGCAATCAGCCCCAGCATTTT.

The DNA of the CDR3 is TGTGCCAGTAGTAGGACCCATTACAGCTCCTACGAGCAGTACTTC. Translation: CASSRTHYSSYEQYF. The chain uses TRBV19 and TRBJ2-7; D is ambiguous. This CDR3 is 15 amino acids long. V lost 4 bases and J lost 0, with 13 bases in between. Germline CDR1 is LNHDA and CDR2 is SQIVND (reference sequence). Variable domain in full (rest from reference TRBV19 and TRBJ2-7): DGGITQSPKYLFRKEGQNVTLSCEQNLNHDAMYWYRQDPGQGLRLIYYSQIVNDFQKGDIAEGYSVSREKKESFPLTVTSAQKNPTAFYLCASSRTHYSSYEQYFGPGTRLTVT.

This chain uses TRBV5-8 with TRBJ2-5; 7 bases map to TRBD1. The V gene end was trimmed by 0 bases and the J gene end by 2 bases; junction bases not matched to a gene: 7. Germline V gene sequence: CDR1 SGHTS, CDR2 YDEGEE. This CDR3 has 16 amino acids. The DNA for the CDR3 is TGTGCCAGCAGCTTGGAGACAGGGATTCAACAAGAGACCCAGTACTTC. The encoded protein is CASSLETGIQQETQYF.

This chain links TRBV7-8 with TRBJ2-2; D gene ambiguous. There are 14 residues in the CDR3. V was cut by 2 bases and J by 6 bases, with 10 bases left in between. CDR1 SGHVS and CDR2 FQNEAQ come from the germline V gene. The CDR3 loop is CASSLILSPGELFF. CDR3 nucleotide sequence: TGTGCCAGCAGCTTAATTTTATCGCCCGGGGAGCTGTTTTTT.

The rearrangement joins TRBV9 to TRBJ2-7; TRBD1 is a possible D gene (7 bases). V was cut by 4 bases and J by 2 bases, with 22 bases left in between. Per germline, CDR1 SGDLS and CDR2 YYNGEE. The CDR3 covers 17 residues. In nucleotides, the CDR3 is TGTGCCAGCAGCCCAAGCTCGGGGGCAGGGGGTCCCTACGAGCAGTACTTC. This gives the protein CASSPSSGAGGPYEQYF.

This clone was counted once. The chain couples TRBV2 to TRBJ2-3; 12 nucleotides line up with TRBD2. Trimming at V came to 5 bases and at J to 8 bases, leaving 8 bases not matched to a gene. CDR3 size: 15 residues. CDR1 and CDR2 (germline): SNHLY, FYNNEI. CDR3 loop: CASSTSGGSAPTQYF. The CDR3 coding sequence is TGTGCCAGCAGTACTAGCGGGGGGTCCGCACCTACGCAGTATTTT.

The rearrangement joins TRBV28 to TRBJ1-1; D ambiguous. The CDR3 consists of 13 residues. V was cut by 6 bases and J by 3 bases, with 11 bases left in between. Germline CDR1 is MDHEN and CDR2 is SYDVKM. The CDR3 region is CASSSEWDTEAFF. The CDR3 DNA reads as TGTGCCAGCAGCTCGGAATGGGACACTGAAGCTTTCTTT.

The chain has TRBV6-6 and TRBJ2-7; 11 bases map to TRBD2. J lost 2 bases, V lost 5 bases, and 5 bases had no gene match. Germline assignment: CDR1 MNHNY and CDR2 SVGAGI (reference sequence). The CDR3 extends over 15 amino acids. CDR3 sequence reads: CASSVAGGTPYEQYF. In nucleotides, the CDR3 is TGTGCCAGCAGTGTAGCGGGGGGGACGCCCTACGAGCAGTACTTC.

This chain connects TRBV7-2 to TRBJ2-1; 10 nucleotides agree with TRBD2. Germline V CDR1 and CDR2: SGHTA, FQGNSA. CDR3 size: 15 residues. V trimming: 1 base; J trimming: 4 bases; junction bases outside the gene matches: 1. CDR3 coding DNA: TGTGCCAGCAGCTTAGTGGGACTAGCGTACAATGAGCAGTTCTTC. Protein sequence: CASSLVGLAYNEQFF.

The gene calls are TRBV2 and TRBJ1-2; perhaps TRBD1 as D (6 bases). From germline, CDR1 is SNHLY and CDR2 FYNNEI. This CDR3 comprises 13 residues. The V end was cut by 6 bases, the J end by 5 bases, with 13 bases between. CDR3 sequence (DNA): TGTGCCAGCAGACACAGGGTAACTTATGGCTACACCTTC. Translating it yields CASRHRVTYGYTF.

This rearrangement joins TRBV29-1 to TRBJ1-6; D is unclear. This CDR3 comprises 13 residues. Per germline, CDR1 SQVTM and CDR2 ANQGSEA. The CDR3 DNA follows: TGCAGTTTCAGTACGGACTATAATTCACCCCTCCACTTT. Protein sequence: CSFSTDYNSPLHF.

The chain carries TRBV28 and TRBJ2-1; the match to TRBD1 covers 10 bases. CDR3 length equals 15 residues. CDR1 MDHEN and CDR2 SYDVKM come from the germline V gene. The V gene end was trimmed by 4 bases and the J gene end by 8 bases; junction bases not matched to a gene: 8. CDR3 coding DNA: TGTGCCAGCAGTTCTGGGGGACAGGGGTTCGATGAGCAGTTCTTC. Protein product: CASSSGGQGFDEQFF.

This clone was observed a single time. The chain is built from TRBV19 and TRBJ1-6; maybe TRBD1 (5 bases). Trimming took off 6 bases at V and 5 bases at J, with 14 bases between the two ends. Germline values: CDR1 LNHDA, CDR2 SQIVND (reference sequence). The CDR3 is 15 residues long. The DNA of the CDR3 is TGTGCCAGTAGCCGGGAGAGGACAAATAATTCACCCCTCCACTTT. This encodes CASSRERTNNSPLHF. Filled out from reference TRBV19 and TRBJ1-6, the complete variable domain reads DGGITQSPKYLFRKEGQNVTLSCEQNLNHDAMYWYRQDPGQGLRLIYYSQIVNDFQKGDIAEGYSVSREKKESFPLTVTSAQKNPTAFYLCASSRERTNNSPLHFGNGTRLTVT.